This T cell receptor beta chain appears in the sequencing data of a study of shared clonotypes between healthy human individuals. Looked up from germline, CDR1 is GTSNPN and CDR2 is SVGIG (reference sequence). The junction had 10 bases not matched to a gene; V was cut back by 3 bases and J by 4 bases. The CDR3 totals 15 residues. In the original analysis: Junction-only immunoSEQ sequences carried no quality scores, so filtering differed. Some clones are missing from TCRdb's copy, which holds only in-frame ones; the method was immunoSEQ multiplex PCR. The D gene and trimming were derived from the DNA, and the V and J assignments and clone size from that table. The sample includes about a million clones, approximately 68% seen only once; the top ten take about 1.5%.

The rearrangement uses TRBV30 and TRBJ2-5; 8 positions agree with TRBD1. The sequence was obtained from a man younger than 35 in good health. The sequencing sample was made of memory CD4+ T cells sorted from blood. Subset described: CD45RA-negative fraction. CDR3: CAWSPGTGWVETQYF. CDR3 DNA: TGTGCCTGGAGCCCCGGGACAGGATGGGTAGAGACCCAGTACTTC. Filled out from reference TRBV30 and TRBJ2-5, the complete variable domain reads SQTIHQWPATLVQPVGSPLSLECTVEGTSNPNLYWYRQAAGRGLQLLFYSVGIGQISSEVPQNLSASRPQDRQFILSSKKLLLSDSGFYLCAWSPGTGWVETQYFGPGTRLLVL.